The subject of this entry is one T cell receptor beta chain. The source of the sample is a study of blood T cell repertoires in COVID-19. Whole-study context: T cells, B-cell-depleted T cells, or PBMCs provided the cDNA or gDNA that served as material.

Method: immunoSEQ multiplex PCR; TCRdb's copy keeps in-frame clones and lacks some. The repertoire holds roughly 54,000 clones, with about nine tenths as singletons. The sequence was obtained from a human donor in a cohort sampled during active COVID-19. The sequenced sample was peripheral blood.

Written as DNA, the CDR3 is TGTGCCATCAGGAGTCCCCAGGGAGGAACTGAAGCTTTCTTT. It is translated as CAIRSPQGGTEAFF. The chain uses TRBV10-3 and TRBJ1-1, with D possibly being TRBD1 (5 bases). The CDR3 length is 14 residues. CDR1 is ENHRY, CDR2 SYGVKD, per germline. The V and J ends lost 6 bases and 5 bases respectively, with 16 bases between them.